This is a list of T cell receptor beta chains from one sample in a study of blood T cell repertoires in COVID-19. Sequencing was performed with immunoSEQ multiplex PCR; in TCRdb, only in-frame clones are kept and a portion is missing. The sample lists around 160,000 clones; roughly nine tenths were seen once. The specimen sequenced was peripheral blood. The receptor source for this set is a man in his fifties or sixties with active or convalescent COVID-19. Both conserved end residues are part of each CDR3. Each record gives: J gene, V gene, CDR3 protein.

TRBJ2-2,TRBV25-1,CASSVAGANTGELFF
TRBJ1-1,TRBV6-5,CASRYGTMNTEAFF
TRBJ1-1,TRBV2,CASSGQGIGEAFF
TRBJ2-7,TRBV3-1/TRBV3-2,CASSPQWRAGTEQYF
TRBJ2-5,TRBV5-1,CASSRDWSGGETQYF
TRBJ2-1,TRBV2,CASKAGANNEQFF
TRBJ1-2,TRBV5-1,CASSFSQGLSNYGYTF
TRBJ1-1,TRBV18,CASSQQGSDTEAFF
TRBJ2-1,TRBV12-3/TRBV12-4,CASTFGVGEQFF
TRBJ1-3,TRBV12-3/TRBV12-4,CAIHRGDGNTIYF
TRBJ1-1,TRBV9,CASRVQGARAFF
TRBJ1-3,TRBV4-2,CASSQGGQSDTIYF
TRBJ1-2,TRBV19,CASSIAGDPLYGYTF
TRBJ1-6,TRBV18,CASSGRVDNSPLHF
TRBJ1-2,TRBV5-4,CASSTGQGGVYGYTF
TRBJ2-7,TRBV23-1,CASSQSWTGLYEQYF
TRBJ1-1,TRBV14,CASSQGGNTEAFF
TRBJ2-1,TRBV25-1,CASSESGRSSYNEQFF
TRBJ2-1,TRBV7-9,CASSLLIGQAQFF
TRBJ2-5,TRBV11-1,CASTSWEVETQYF
TRBJ1-1,TRBV7-8,CASSPDRGRNTEAFF
TRBJ1-4,TRBV5-1,CASSLTGGGGEKLFF
TRBJ1-1,TRBV10-2,CASSVGQNTEAFF
TRBJ1-3,TRBV6-5,CASSSRPIVGGNTIYF
TRBJ1-5,TRBV28,CASSAGQGTGNQPQHF
TRBJ2-7,TRBV21-1,CASRGGKRTSYEQYF
TRBJ2-7,TRBV11-2,CASSQYQGFRTYEQYF
TRBJ2-1,TRBV5-1,CASSSREGGAYNEQFF
TRBJ2-1,TRBV6-5,CASSYSPLAGVDEQFF
TRBJ1-4,TRBV18,CASSPTEINEKLFF
TRBJ2-6,TRBV7-8,CASSRTGTGANVLTF
TRBJ2-1,TRBV10-1,CASSDGAQDEQFF
TRBJ2-1,TRBV11-3,CASSLDWETTHRGEQFF
TRBJ2-7,TRBV10-3,CAISEGGGRIYEQYF
TRBJ2-7,TRBV3-1/TRBV3-2,CASSYSYEQYF
TRBJ1-2,TRBV4-1,CASSQGWDRTRSNYGYTF
TRBJ1-1,TRBV18,CASSPSRGGGMNTEAFF
TRBJ2-3,TRBV5-1,CASSLGQGSYTDTQYF
TRBJ2-7,TRBV7-2,CASSLILGYEQYF